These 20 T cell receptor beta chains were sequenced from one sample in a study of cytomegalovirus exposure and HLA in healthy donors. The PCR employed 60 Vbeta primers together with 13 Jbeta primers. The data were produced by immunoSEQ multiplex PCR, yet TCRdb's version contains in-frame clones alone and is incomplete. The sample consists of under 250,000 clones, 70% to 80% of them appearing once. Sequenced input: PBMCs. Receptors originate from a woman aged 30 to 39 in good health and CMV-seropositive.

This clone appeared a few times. CDR3 nucleotides: TGCGCCAGCAGTGAGTACGGGGAGCAGTACTTC. Amino acids: CASSEYGEQYF. The genes are TRBV10-2 and TRBJ2-7; D is undetermined. There are 11 residues in the CDR3. Germline assignment: CDR1 WSHSY and CDR2 SAAADI. Between the trimmed V and J ends, which lost 1 base and 7 bases, there was a span of 5 bases.

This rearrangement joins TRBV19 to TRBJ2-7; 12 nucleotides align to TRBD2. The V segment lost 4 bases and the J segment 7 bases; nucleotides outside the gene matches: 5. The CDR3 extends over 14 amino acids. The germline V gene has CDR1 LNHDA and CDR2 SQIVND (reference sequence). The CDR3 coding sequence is TGTGCCAGTAGTACGGAGACTAGCGGGAGAGAGCAGTACTTC. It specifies CASSTETSGREQYF.

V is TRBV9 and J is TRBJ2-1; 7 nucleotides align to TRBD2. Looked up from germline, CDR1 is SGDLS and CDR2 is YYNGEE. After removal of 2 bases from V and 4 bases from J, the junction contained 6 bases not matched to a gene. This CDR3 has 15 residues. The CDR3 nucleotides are TGTGCCAGCAGCGTTACAGCGGGAAAGTACAATGAGCAGTTCTTC. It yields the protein CASSVTAGKYNEQFF.

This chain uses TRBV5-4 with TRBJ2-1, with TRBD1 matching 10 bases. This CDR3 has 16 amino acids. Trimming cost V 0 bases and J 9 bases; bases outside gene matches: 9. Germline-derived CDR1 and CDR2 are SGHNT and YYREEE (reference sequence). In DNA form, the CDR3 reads TGTGCCAGCAGCTTGGTGCAGGTGACAGGGGGCGTTGAGCAGTTCTTC. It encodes CASSLVQVTGGVEQFF. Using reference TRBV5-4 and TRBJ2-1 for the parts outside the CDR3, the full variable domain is ETGVTQSPTHLIKTRGQQVTLRCSSQSGHNTVSWYQQALGQGPQFIFQYYREEENGRGNFPPRFSGLQFPNYSSELNVNALELDDSALYLCASSLVQVTGGVEQFFGPGTRLTVL.

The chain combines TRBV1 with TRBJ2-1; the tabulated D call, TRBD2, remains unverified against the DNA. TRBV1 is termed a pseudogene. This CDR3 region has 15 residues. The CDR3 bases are TGCACCAGCAGCCAAGATACGGGGGCCTACAATGAGCAGTTCTTC. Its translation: CTSSQDTGAYNEQFF.

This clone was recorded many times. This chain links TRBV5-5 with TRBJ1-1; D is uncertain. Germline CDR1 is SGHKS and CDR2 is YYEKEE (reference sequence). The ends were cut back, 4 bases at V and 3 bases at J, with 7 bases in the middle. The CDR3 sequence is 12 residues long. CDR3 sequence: CASSVSDTEAFF. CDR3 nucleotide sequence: TGTGCCAGCAGCGTTTCAGACACTGAAGCTTTCTTT.

CDR3 in DNA: TGTGCCAGCAGCGGGGAGCTAGCGGGAGACAATGAGCAGTTCTTC. It specifies CASSGELAGDNEQFF. The rearrangement links TRBV11-3 to TRBJ2-1, with 10 nucleotides matching TRBD2. Looked up from germline, CDR1 is SGHNT and CDR2 is YENEEA. J gave up 5 bases and V 5 bases, and 6 bases lay outside the gene matches. There are 15 residues in the CDR3.

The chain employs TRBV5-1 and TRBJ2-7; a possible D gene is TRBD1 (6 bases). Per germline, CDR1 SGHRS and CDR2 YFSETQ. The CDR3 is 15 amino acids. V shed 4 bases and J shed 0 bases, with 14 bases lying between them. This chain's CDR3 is CASSGRDTISYEQYF. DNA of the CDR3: TGCGCCAGCAGCGGCCGGGACACTATCTCCTACGAGCAGTACTTC.

The CDR3 sequence is CASSVGDRGYYGYTF. In DNA, the CDR3 is TGTGCCAGCAGCGTAGGGGACAGGGGGTACTATGGCTACACCTTC. V is TRBV9 and J is TRBJ1-2; 11 positions match TRBD1. Trimming removed 0 bases from V and 3 bases from J; junction bases left unmatched: 1. Germline values: CDR1 SGDLS, CDR2 YYNGEE. This CDR3 comprises 15 residues.

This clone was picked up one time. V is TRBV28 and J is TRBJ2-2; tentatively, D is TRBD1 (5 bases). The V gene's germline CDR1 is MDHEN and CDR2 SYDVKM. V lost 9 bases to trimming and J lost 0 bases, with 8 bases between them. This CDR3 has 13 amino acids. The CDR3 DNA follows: TGTGCCAGTGGACATCCGAACACCGGGGAGCTGTTTTTT. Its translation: CASGHPNTGELFF.

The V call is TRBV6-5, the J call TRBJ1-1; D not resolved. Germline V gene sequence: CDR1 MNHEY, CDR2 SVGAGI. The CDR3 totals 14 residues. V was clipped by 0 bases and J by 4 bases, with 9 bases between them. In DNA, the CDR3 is TGTGCCAGCAGTTACTCGTTGCTGAGCACTGAAGCTTTCTTT. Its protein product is CASSYSLLSTEAFF.

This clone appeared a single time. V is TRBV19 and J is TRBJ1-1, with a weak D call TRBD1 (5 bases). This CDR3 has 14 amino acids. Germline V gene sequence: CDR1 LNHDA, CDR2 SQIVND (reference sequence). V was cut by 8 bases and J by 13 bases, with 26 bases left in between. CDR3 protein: CASHAPQTDRMGFF. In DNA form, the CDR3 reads TGTGCCAGTCATGCCCCTCAGACAGACCGGATGGGTTTCTTT.

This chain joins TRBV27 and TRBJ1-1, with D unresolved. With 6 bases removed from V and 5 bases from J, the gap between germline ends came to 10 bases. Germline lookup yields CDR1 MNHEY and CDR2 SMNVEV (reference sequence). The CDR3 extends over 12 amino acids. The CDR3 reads CASRALGTEAFF. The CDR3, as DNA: TGTGCCAGCAGGGCCCTAGGTACTGAAGCTTTCTTT.

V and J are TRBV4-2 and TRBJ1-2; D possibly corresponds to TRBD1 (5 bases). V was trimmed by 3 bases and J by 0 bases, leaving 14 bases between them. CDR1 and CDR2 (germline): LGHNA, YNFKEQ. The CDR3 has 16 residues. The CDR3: CASSHPDIVANYGYTF. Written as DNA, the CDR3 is TGTGCCAGCAGCCACCCGGACATCGTAGCTAACTATGGCTACACCTTC.

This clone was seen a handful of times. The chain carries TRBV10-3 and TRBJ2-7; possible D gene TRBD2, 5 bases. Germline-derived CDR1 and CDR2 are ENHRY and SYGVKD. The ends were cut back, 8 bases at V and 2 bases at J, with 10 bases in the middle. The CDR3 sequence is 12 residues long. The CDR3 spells CAIGGIPYEQYF. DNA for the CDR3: TGTGCCATCGGAGGCATACCCTACGAGCAGTACTTC.

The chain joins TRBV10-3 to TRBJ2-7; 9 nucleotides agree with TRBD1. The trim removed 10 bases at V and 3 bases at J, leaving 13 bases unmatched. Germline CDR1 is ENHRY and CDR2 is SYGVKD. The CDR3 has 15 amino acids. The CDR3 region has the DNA TGTGCCACGCAGTTCGGGACAGGGTCGGGCTACGAGCAGTACTTC. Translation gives CATQFGTGSGYEQYF.

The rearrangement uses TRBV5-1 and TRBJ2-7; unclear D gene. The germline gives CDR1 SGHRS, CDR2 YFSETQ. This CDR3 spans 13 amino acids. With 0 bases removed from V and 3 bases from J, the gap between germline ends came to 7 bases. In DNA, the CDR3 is TGCGCCAGCAGCTTGGCCTCTGTCTACGAGCAGTACTTC. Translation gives CASSLASVYEQYF.

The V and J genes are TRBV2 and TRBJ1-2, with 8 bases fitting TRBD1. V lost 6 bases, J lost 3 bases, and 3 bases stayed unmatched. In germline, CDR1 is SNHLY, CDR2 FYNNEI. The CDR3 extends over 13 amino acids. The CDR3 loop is CASRLDRDYGYTF. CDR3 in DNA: TGTGCCAGCAGACTGGACAGGGACTATGGCTACACCTTC.

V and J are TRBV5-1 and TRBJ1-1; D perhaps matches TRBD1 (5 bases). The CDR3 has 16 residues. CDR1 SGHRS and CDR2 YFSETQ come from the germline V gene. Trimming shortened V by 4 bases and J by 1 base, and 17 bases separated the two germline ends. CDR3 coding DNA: TGCGCCAGCAGCACAGAGATGGGACTGTGGAACACTGAAGCTTTCTTT. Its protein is CASSTEMGLWNTEAFF.

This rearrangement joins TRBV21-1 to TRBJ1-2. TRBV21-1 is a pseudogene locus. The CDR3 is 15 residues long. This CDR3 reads CASSTRENLADGYTF. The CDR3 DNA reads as TGTGCCAGCAGCACCCGAGAAAACCTCGCGGATGGCTACACCTTC.